The clone carrying this TCR beta chain occurred once. What it binds is not known. The sample originates from a study of cytomegalovirus exposure and HLA in healthy donors. The PCR had 60 Vbeta and 13 Jbeta primers. Produced via immunoSEQ multiplex PCR; TCRdb's table is partial and in-frame only. The table shows 300,000 or so clones, with roughly 86% occurring only once. Overall study findings and caveats: A few of the chains that were CMV-associated were confirmed in vitro to be specific for CMV antigens.

This sequence was found in a woman aged 40-49 years in good health and CMV-seropositive. Source material: PBMCs.

This CDR3 is CASSQNGGQVNTEAFF. CDR3 DNA: TGCGCCAGCAGCCAAAACGGCGGACAGGTGAACACTGAAGCTTTCTTT. The chain carries TRBV5-1 and TRBJ1-1, with TRBD1 matching 7 bases. The CDR3 has 16 residues. CDR1 is SGHRS and CDR2 is YFSETQ in the germline V gene. V lost 4 bases to trimming and J lost 0 bases; unmatched junction nucleotides: 9.